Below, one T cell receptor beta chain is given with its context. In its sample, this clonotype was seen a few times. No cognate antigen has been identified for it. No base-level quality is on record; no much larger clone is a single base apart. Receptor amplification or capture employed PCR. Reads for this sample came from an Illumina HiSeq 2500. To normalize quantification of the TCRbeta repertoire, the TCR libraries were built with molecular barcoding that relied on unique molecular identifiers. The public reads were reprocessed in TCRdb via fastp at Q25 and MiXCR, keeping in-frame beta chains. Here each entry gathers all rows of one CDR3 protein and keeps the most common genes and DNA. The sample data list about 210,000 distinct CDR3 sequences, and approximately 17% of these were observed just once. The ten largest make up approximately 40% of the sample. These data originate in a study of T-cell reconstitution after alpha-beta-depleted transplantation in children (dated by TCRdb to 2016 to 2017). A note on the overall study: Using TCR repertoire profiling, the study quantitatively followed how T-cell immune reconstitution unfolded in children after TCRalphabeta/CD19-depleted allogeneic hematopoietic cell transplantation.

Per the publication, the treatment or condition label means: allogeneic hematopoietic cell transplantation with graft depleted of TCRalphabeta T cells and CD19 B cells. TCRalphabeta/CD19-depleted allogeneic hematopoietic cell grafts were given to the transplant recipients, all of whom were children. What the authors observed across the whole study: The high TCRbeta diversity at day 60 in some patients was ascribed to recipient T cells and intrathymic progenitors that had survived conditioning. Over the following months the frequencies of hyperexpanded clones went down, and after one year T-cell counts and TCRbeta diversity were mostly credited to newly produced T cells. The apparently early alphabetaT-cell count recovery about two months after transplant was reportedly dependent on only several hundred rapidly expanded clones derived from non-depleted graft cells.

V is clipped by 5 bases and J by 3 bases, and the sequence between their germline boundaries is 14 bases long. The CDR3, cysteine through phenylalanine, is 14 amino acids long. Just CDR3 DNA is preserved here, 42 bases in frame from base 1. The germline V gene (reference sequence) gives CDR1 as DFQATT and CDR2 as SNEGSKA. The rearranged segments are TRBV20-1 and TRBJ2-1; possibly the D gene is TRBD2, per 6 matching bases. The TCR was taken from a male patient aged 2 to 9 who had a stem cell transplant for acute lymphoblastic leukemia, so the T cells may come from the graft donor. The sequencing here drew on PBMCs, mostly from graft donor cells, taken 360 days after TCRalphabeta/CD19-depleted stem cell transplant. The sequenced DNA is TGCAGTGCTGATGTTGCGGGGCTCTACAATGAGCAGTTCTTC. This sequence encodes CSADVAGLYNEQFF.